The source of this T cell receptor (beta chain) is a study of blood T cell repertoires in COVID-19 (TCRdb year 2020). With regard to the full study: The collaborator samples originated in the United States, Italy and Spain and spanned the acute and convalescent phases of COVID-19. The samples were drawn from the first 160 participants of the ongoing ImmuneRACE study and from some 1,300 subjects provided by 6 global collaborators. Nearly every sample came with metadata listing a de-identified subject ID, COVID-19 status, age in years and sex. Deeply sampled blood TCRbeta repertoires from subjects exposed to, actively infected with, or recovered from COVID-19 were included in the dataset. The repertoires were released in a freely available public database meant as a resource for research on the immune response to SARS-CoV-2. The material from the prospective study consisted of cDNA or gDNA derived from T cells, B-cell-depleted T cells, or PBMCs. Where HLA class I and class II types were available, the types were taken from metadata supplied by the sample provider, not from assay-based typing.

Study-wide conclusions, independent of this receptor: How much clinical and demographic metadata was included differed by source and by participant, and the metadata was provided uncurated.

The immunoSEQ Assay, a bias-controlled multiplex PCR, was used to amplify TCRbeta CDR3 regions from genomic DNA. Per the authors' processing: Nucleated cell counts per sample were estimated from amplification of reference gene primers within the assay. To quantify the absolute abundance of each unique TCRbeta CDR3 rearrangement, sequence reads were collapsed and filtered. Productive Simpson clonality was computed per sample as the square root of Simpson's diversity index over productive rearrangements. The table was pulled from immuneACCESS by TCRdb, which kept in-frame rearrangements only. Such tables lose some clones; where checked, under half of the loss comes from unresolved V genes, and the rest has no known cause. Clone size and V and J calls were adopted from that table, with D and trimming inferred from the DNA. Present in this sample are 130,000 to 150,000 clones, 80% to 85% of which were seen just once. The top ten constitute almost 6% of the sample.

CDR1 and CDR2, per the germline V gene, are MNHEY and SVGEGT. From the cysteine up to the phenylalanine, the CDR3 has a length of 14 residues. Only CDR3 DNA remains: 42 bases, in frame from the first base. Germline trimming: 6 bases from V, 4 bases from J; junction bases outside gene matches: 4. Enrolling through a virtual design, the prospective study's participants ranged in age from roughly 18 to 90 years and lived across about two dozen United States geographic areas. In the prospective study, cohorts were assigned on the basis of participant-reported clinical history obtained from a screening survey and a study questionnaire. A participant counted as exposed if, within 2 weeks of entering the study, that participant had been in contact with someone who had a PCR-confirmed or clinician-diagnosed COVID-19 case. In the prospective study, mobile phlebotomists collected whole blood, serum and a nasopharyngeal or oropharyngeal swab from each participant. Additional blood draws and questionnaires over an approximately two-month period could optionally be provided by prospective study participants. Before DNA extraction, prospective study blood samples were shipped either frozen or at room temperature.

With respect to this clone: The specificity of this receptor is unknown. Per-base quality was not reported, and no clone a single base away is much larger than it.

Sequenced input: PBMCs or T cells enriched from blood (not recorded which). The chain is assembled from TRBV6-2 or TRBV6-3 and TRBJ2-2, with TRBD1 matching 8 junction bases. The receptor was derived from a woman aged 45 to 65 who had been exposed to COVID-19. The DNA sequence is as follows: TGTGCCAGCAGCCCGACAGGGGTCACCGGGGAGCTGTTTTTT. It is translated as CASSPTGVTGELFF.